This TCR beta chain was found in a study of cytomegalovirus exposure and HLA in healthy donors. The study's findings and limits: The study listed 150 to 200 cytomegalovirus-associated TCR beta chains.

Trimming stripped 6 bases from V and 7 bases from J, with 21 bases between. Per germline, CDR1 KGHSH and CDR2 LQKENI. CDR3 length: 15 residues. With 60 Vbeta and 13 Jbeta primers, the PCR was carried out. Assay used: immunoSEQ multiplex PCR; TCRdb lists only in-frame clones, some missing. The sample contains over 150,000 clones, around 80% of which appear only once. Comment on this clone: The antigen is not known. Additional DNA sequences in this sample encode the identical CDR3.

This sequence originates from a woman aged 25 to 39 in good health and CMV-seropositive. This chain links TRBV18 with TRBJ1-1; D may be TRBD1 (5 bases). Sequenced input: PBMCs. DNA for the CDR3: TGTGCCAGCTCGCCTTATACAGGCACCGTACTTGAAGCTTTCTTT. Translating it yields CASSPYTGTVLEAFF.